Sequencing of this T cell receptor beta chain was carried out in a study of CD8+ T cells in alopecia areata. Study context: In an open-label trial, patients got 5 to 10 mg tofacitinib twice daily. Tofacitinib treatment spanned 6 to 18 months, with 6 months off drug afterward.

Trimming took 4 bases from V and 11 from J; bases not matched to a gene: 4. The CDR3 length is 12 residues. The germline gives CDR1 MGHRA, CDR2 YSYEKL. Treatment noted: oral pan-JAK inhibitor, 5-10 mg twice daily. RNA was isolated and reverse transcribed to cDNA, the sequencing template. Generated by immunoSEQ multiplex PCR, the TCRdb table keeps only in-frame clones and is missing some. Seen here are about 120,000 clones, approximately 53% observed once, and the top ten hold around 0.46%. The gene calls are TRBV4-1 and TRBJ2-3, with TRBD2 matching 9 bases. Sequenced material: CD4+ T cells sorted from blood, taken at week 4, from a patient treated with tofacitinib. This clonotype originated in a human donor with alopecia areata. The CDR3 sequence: CASSLTSGGQYF. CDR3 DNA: TGCGCCAGCAGCCTGACTAGCGGTGGGCAGTATTTT.